Below, 31 T cell receptor beta chains from the same sample are listed, as sequenced in a study of neurological immune-mediated disorders. Using its own MiXCR run on the 5' RACE reads, TCRdb lists one record per CDR3 protein. The repertoire consists of about 66,000 distinct CDR3 sequences, with roughly 3.9% occurring once and the leading ten covering 1% to 1.5%. Specimen: PBMCs. These receptors were collected from a man between 25 and 39 years old with multiple sclerosis.

There are many counts of this clonotype. A much larger clone is a single base away; this may be a read error. The V and J genes are TRBV29-1 and TRBJ2-3; D uncertain. Per germline, CDR1 SQVTM and CDR2 ANQGSEA. The CDR3 loop spans 10 amino acids. V lost 4 bases, J lost 2 bases, and 1 base lay in between. The CDR3 sequence is CSVATDTQYF. CDR3 in DNA: TGCAGCGTTGCCACAGATACGCAGTATTTT.

There are many counts of this clonotype. The chain links TRBV7-6 to TRBJ2-1; the D gene could be TRBD1 or TRBD2 (5 bases each). Trimming left V 5 bases short and J 0 bases short, with 11 bases between. Germline assignment: CDR1 SGHVS and CDR2 FNYEAQ. The CDR3 has 15 residues. The CDR3 reads CASSGGSGSYNEQFF. CDR3 DNA sequence: TGTGCCAGCAGCGGGGGATCCGGCTCCTACAATGAGCAGTTCTTC.

There are many counts of this clonotype. The chain uses TRBV29-1 and TRBJ1-2; D unclear. Trimming pared 1 base from V and 5 bases from J, leaving 17 bases between. Germline CDR1 reads SQVTM; CDR2 reads ANQGSEA. The CDR3 sequence is 15 residues long. CDR3 sequence reads: CSVEVLPGEGYGYTF. The CDR3 bases are TGCAGCGTTGAAGTGCTTCCGGGAGAAGGGTATGGCTACACCTTC.

For this clonotype: One end of the junction fails to match germline, which may point to a read error. This chain links TRBV5-5 with TRBJ1-5; D gene unclear. Germline CDR1 SGHKS, CDR2 YYEKEE (reference sequence). The CDR3 contains 16 residues. This CDR3 is CASSLGLYPSNQPQNF. The CDR3 bases are TGTGCCAGCAGCTTGGGGCTTTACCCTAGCAATCAGCCCCAGAATTTT.

This clonotype was recorded at least ten times. The chain joins TRBV6-5 to TRBJ2-1; no clear D. The CDR3 spans 16 residues. The germline CDR1 and CDR2 sequences are MNHEY and SVGAGI. Trimming stripped 6 bases from V and 0 bases from J, with 15 bases between. The CDR3 sequence is CASSPRKQSSYNEQFF. In DNA form, the CDR3 reads TGTGCCAGCAGCCCTAGGAAGCAGAGCTCCTACAATGAGCAGTTCTTC.

At least ten counts were recorded for this clonotype. The chain combines TRBV20-1 with TRBJ1-2, with 7 bases aligning to TRBD1. This CDR3 spans 15 amino acids. Losses at the gene ends were 2 bases for V and 1 base for J; bases not matched to a gene: 7. Germline CDR1 is DFQATT and CDR2 is SNEGSKA (reference sequence). CDR3 coding DNA: TGCAGTGCTAGAACCGGGACAGATCTTAACTATGGCTACACCTTC. Amino acids: CSARTGTDLNYGYTF.

In this sample, this clonotype turned up many times. The chain recombines TRBV20-1 with TRBJ1-6; 7 positions match TRBD1. Germline loops: CDR1 DFQATT, CDR2 SNEGSKA (reference sequence). The CDR3 consists of 16 residues. J gave up 7 bases and V 6 bases, and 15 bases lay outside the gene matches. CDR3 bases: TGCAGTGCCCCTGACCGGGACAGAATCAGAAATTCACCCCTCCACTTT. Its translation: CSAPDRDRIRNSPLHF.

Many counts were recorded for this clonotype. CDR3 amino acids: CASSQEGYGNTIYF. The DNA of the CDR3 is TGTGCCAGCAGCCAAGAAGGGTATGGAAACACCATATATTTT. This chain connects TRBV3-1 to TRBJ1-3; D not certain. CDR3 length: 14 residues. Trimming shortened V by 0 bases and J by 3 bases, and 6 bases separated the two germline ends. Looked up from germline, CDR1 is LGHDT and CDR2 is YNNKEL (reference sequence).

This clonotype was detected ten times or more. The J gene is TRBJ1-1, the V gene TRBV5-1; D is unresolved. Germline V gene sequence: CDR1 SGHRS, CDR2 YFSETQ. The V end was cut by 4 bases, the J end by 3 bases, with 10 bases between. The CDR3 has 13 residues. The CDR3 region has the DNA TGCGCCAGCAGCGTCGGTGGGTACACTGAAGCTTTCTTT. It specifies CASSVGGYTEAFF. Filled out from reference TRBV5-1 and TRBJ1-1, the complete variable domain reads KAGVTQTPRYLIKTRGQQVTLSCSPISGHRSVSWYQQTPGQGLQFLFEYFSETQRNKGNFPGRFSGRQFSNSRSEMNVSTLELGDSALYLCASSVGGYTEAFFGQGTRLTVV.

In this sample, this clonotype turned up a few times. This sequence may be a read error, since a much larger clone differs from it by one base. The chain links TRBV5-1 to TRBJ2-7, with D possibly being TRBD2 (5 bases). Trimming shortened V by 4 bases and J by 1 base, and 9 bases separated the two germline ends. Looked up from germline, CDR1 is SGHRS and CDR2 is YFSETQ. The CDR3 is 13 amino acids. The CDR3 nucleotides are TGCGCCAGCAGCCCGGGAAAGTCCTACGAGCAGTACTTC. As protein: CASSPGKSYEQYF.

This clonotype showed up many times. This sequence joins TRBV9 and TRBJ1-4; the D is unclear. Germline CDR1 is SGDLS and CDR2 is YYNGEE. Trimming took off 3 bases at V and 8 bases at J, with 8 bases between the two ends. The CDR3 totals 12 residues. CDR3 residues: CASSALGEKLFF. The CDR3 nucleotides are TGTGCCAGCAGCGCATTAGGGGAAAAACTGTTTTTT.

At least ten counts were recorded for this clonotype. The V and J genes are TRBV6-5 and TRBJ2-3; D gene ambiguous. Germline-derived CDR1 and CDR2 are MNHEY and SVGAGI. V lost 0 bases and J 6 bases, leaving 16 bases between the germline ends. The CDR3 is 16 amino acids. CDR3 residues: CASSYSISAIRDTQYF. The CDR3 DNA is TGTGCCAGCAGTTACTCGATTTCCGCCATCCGGGATACGCAGTATTTT.

A remark on this clonotype: A read error is possible here, since a much larger clone lies one base away. The chain employs TRBV7-9 and TRBJ2-1; possibly TRBD1 or TRBD2 for D (5 bases each). The germline V gene encodes CDR1 SEHNR and CDR2 FQNEAQ (reference sequence). Trimming left V 2 bases short and J 1 base short, with 9 bases between. This CDR3 contains 15 residues. CDR3 in DNA: TGTGCCAGCAGCTTAAAGGGGAGATCCTACAATGAGCAGTTCTTC. Protein sequence: CASSLKGRSYNEQFF.

The chain couples TRBV5-1 to TRBJ1-5; D is perhaps TRBD1 (6 bases). Trimming shortened V by 1 base and J by 5 bases, and 7 bases separated the two germline ends. The CDR3 has 13 residues. CDR1 SGHRS and CDR2 YFSETQ come from the germline V gene. CDR3 nucleotides: TGCGCCAGCAGCTTGAACAGGGATCAGCCCCAGCATTTT. Translating it yields CASSLNRDQPQHF. The whole variable domain, filled in from reference TRBV5-1 and TRBJ1-5, reads KAGVTQTPRYLIKTRGQQVTLSCSPISGHRSVSWYQQTPGQGLQFLFEYFSETQRNKGNFPGRFSGRQFSNSRSEMNVSTLELGDSALYLCASSLNRDQPQHFGDGTRLSIL.

Only a few counts were recorded for this clonotype. This rearrangement joins TRBV19 to TRBJ2-6; D unclear. V lost 3 bases, J lost 2 bases, and 8 bases lay in between. The CDR3 is 15 amino acids. Germline-derived CDR1 and CDR2 are LNHDA and SQIVND (reference sequence). CDR3: CASSITAPGANVLTF. Here the CDR3 DNA reads TGTGCCAGTAGTATCACAGCACCTGGGGCCAACGTCCTGACTTTC.

In its sample, this clonotype is large (0.1 to 1%). V is TRBV5-1 and J is TRBJ1-2; D is perhaps TRBD1 (5 bases). V dropped 4 bases and J dropped 2 bases, with 18 bases sitting between them. CDR3 length equals 16 residues. Germline V lookup: CDR1 SGHRS, CDR2 YFSETQ. CDR3 DNA sequence: TGCGCCAGCAGCCTACCCGGGACGGTTCACAACTATGGCTACACCTTC. Residues: CASSLPGTVHNYGYTF.

This clonotype was counted a few times. This rearrangement joins TRBV20-1 to TRBJ2-7; 8 bases map to TRBD1. CDR1 is DFQATT and CDR2 is SNEGSKA in the germline V gene (reference sequence). This CDR3 contains 16 residues. Trimming took 0 bases from V and 4 from J; bases not matched to a gene: 11. In DNA, the CDR3 is TGCAGTGCTAGAGAGATAGGGACAGGCTTGACGTACGAGCAGTACTTC. It encodes CSAREIGTGLTYEQYF.

The table lists this clonotype with many counts. The gene calls are TRBV19 and TRBJ2-3, with TRBD2 matching over 11 bases. The CDR3 consists of 18 residues. The germline V gene encodes CDR1 LNHDA and CDR2 SQIVND (reference sequence). Trimming took 1 base from V and 2 from J; bases not matched to a gene: 8. The DNA of the CDR3 is TGTGCCAGTAGTATAGCCACCCTAGCGGGGGGTTCCACAGATACGCAGTATTTT. Translation gives CASSIATLAGGSTDTQYF.

This clonotype was detected many times. V is TRBV20-1 and J is TRBJ1-1; 7 positions match TRBD1. Germline loops: CDR1 DFQATT, CDR2 SNEGSKA (reference sequence). This CDR3 region has 12 residues. The CDR3 loop reads CMSRGMTTEAFF. DNA for the CDR3: TGCATGAGCAGGGGGATGACCACTGAAGCTTTCTTT.

This clonotype occurred many times. The genes are TRBV7-2 and TRBJ2-7, with D perhaps matching TRBD1 (5 bases). V dropped 1 base and J dropped 2 bases, with 15 bases sitting between them. The CDR3 totals 16 residues. CDR1 and CDR2 from the germline V gene are SGHTA and FQGNSA. CDR3: CASSLGPKAGTYEQYF. The CDR3 region has the DNA TGTGCCAGCAGCTTAGGACCCAAGGCAGGGACCTACGAGCAGTACTTC.

Details on this clonotype: A much larger clonotype is one base distant, so this may be a read error. The V gene is TRBV20-1, the J gene TRBJ1-1; TRBD1 is a possible D gene (5 bases). This CDR3 is 15 amino acids long. Trimming took off 3 bases at V and 1 base at J, with 15 bases between the two ends. The V gene's germline CDR1 is DFQATT and CDR2 SNEGSKA (reference sequence). CDR3 DNA: TGCAGTGCTAGTTTGCCTGGACATAAGAACACTGAAGCTTTCTTT. Translating gives CSASLPGHKNTEAFF.

This clonotype showed up many times. This chain uses TRBV20-1 with TRBJ1-4, with TRBD1 as a possible D gene (5 bases). This CDR3 comprises 17 residues. V lost 3 bases and J lost 0, with 17 bases in between. Germline CDR1 is DFQATT and CDR2 is SNEGSKA (reference sequence). The CDR3, as DNA: TGCAGTGCTAGGGATAACAAGCAGGGTGCAACTAATGAAAAACTGTTTTTT. It encodes CSARDNKQGATNEKLFF.

In this sample, this clonotype turned up many times. This chain connects TRBV5-1 to TRBJ2-7; D is possibly TRBD1 or TRBD2 (6 bases each). Germline values: CDR1 SGHRS, CDR2 YFSETQ. The CDR3 has 13 residues. The V and J ends lost 0 bases and 5 bases respectively, with 9 bases between them. The CDR3 nucleotides are TGCGCCAGCAGCTTGGTGGGGGGCCACGAGCAGTACTTC. This gives the protein CASSLVGGHEQYF. Variable domain in full (rest from reference TRBV5-1 and TRBJ2-7): KAGVTQTPRYLIKTRGQQVTLSCSPISGHRSVSWYQQTPGQGLQFLFEYFSETQRNKGNFPGRFSGRQFSNSRSEMNVSTLELGDSALYLCASSLVGGHEQYFGPGTRLTVT.

This clonotype was recorded many times. This rearrangement joins TRBV20-1 to TRBJ2-1, with 7 bases that match TRBD1. Germline CDR1 and CDR2: DFQATT and SNEGSKA (reference sequence). The CDR3 consists of 15 residues. The trim removed 2 bases at V and 2 bases at J, leaving 6 bases unmatched. CDR3 sequence: CSARKDRLTYNEQFF. The DNA of the CDR3 is TGCAGTGCTAGAAAGGACAGGCTGACCTACAATGAGCAGTTCTTC.

This clonotype was recorded at least ten times. The rearrangement links TRBV6-5 to TRBJ2-7; maybe TRBD1 (7 bases). This CDR3 region has 13 residues. Germline V gives CDR1 MNHEY, CDR2 SVGAGI. Trimming removed 4 bases at V and 5 bases at J, with 12 bases between. In nucleotides, the CDR3 is TGTGCCAGCAGTTCCAGGGGGGCCCACGAGCAGTACTTC. Protein: CASSSRGAHEQYF.

This clonotype was seen repeatedly, ten times or more. The chain carries TRBV20-1 and TRBJ1-3, with D unclear. Trimming left V 6 bases short and J 1 base short, with 16 bases between. The CDR3 is made up of 15 amino acids. Germline loops: CDR1 DFQATT, CDR2 SNEGSKA (reference sequence). The CDR3 reads CSAPDMFSSGNTIYF. The CDR3 DNA reads TGCAGTGCCCCCGACATGTTTTCATCTGGAAACACCATATATTTT.

This clonotype was detected ten times or more. The rearrangement uses TRBV29-1 and TRBJ2-3; TRBD1 agrees at 8 bases. The ends lost 4 bases at V and 2 bases at J; junction bases unmatched: 5. The CDR3 runs to 14 residues. Germline CDR1 and CDR2: SQVTM and ANQGSEA. In DNA form, the CDR3 reads TGCAGCGTTGGGACAGGGAGATCCACAGATACGCAGTATTTT. As protein: CSVGTGRSTDTQYF.

This clonotype showed up many times. The V and J genes are TRBV12-3 or TRBV12-4 and TRBJ1-4; the match to TRBD1 covers 7 bases. V lost 6 bases, J lost 5 bases, and 12 bases stayed unmatched. CDR3 length: 16 residues. The CDR3: CASSLQGRARNEKLFF. The CDR3, as DNA: TGTGCCAGCAGCCTACAGGGGAGGGCCAGGAATGAAAAACTGTTTTTT.

Details on this clonotype: A single base separates this from a much larger clone, so it may be a read error. In this CDR3 the conserved last residue, phenylalanine or tryptophan, is missing, so a read error is likely. The chain uses TRBV29-1 and TRBJ2-3; D unclear. The V gene's germline CDR1 is SQVTM and CDR2 ANQGSEA. The CDR3 loop spans 15 amino acids. V was shortened by 4 bases and J by 2 bases, with 16 bases between the two germline ends. For the CDR3, the DNA is TGCAGCGTTGGTAGTGTCCAGACCAACACAGATACGCAGTATATT. It specifies CSVGSVQTNTDTQYI.

This clonotype appeared many times. The V call is TRBV3-1, the J call TRBJ2-5; D gene uncertain. From germline, CDR1 is LGHDT and CDR2 YNNKEL (reference sequence). The CDR3 is 14 residues long. Trimming removed 0 bases from V and 0 bases from J, with 5 bases in between. The CDR3 here is CASSQDQYQETQYF. In DNA, the CDR3 is TGTGCCAGCAGCCAAGATCAGTACCAAGAGACCCAGTACTTC.

This clonotype was seen at least ten times. The chain is built from TRBV12-3 or TRBV12-4 and TRBJ1-2; no reliable D call. This CDR3 comprises 15 residues. V was pared by 5 bases and J by 3 bases, with 16 bases between. CDR3 coding DNA: TGTGCCAGCAGTCCCACGGGGTCGCTGGACTATGGCTACACCTTC. Translation: CASSPTGSLDYGYTF.